Each of the 25 T cell receptor beta chains below was sequenced from the same sample in a study of shared clonotypes between healthy human individuals. TCRdb's table, derived via immunoSEQ multiplex PCR, lists solely in-frame clones and lacks some. The sample records approximately 2,000,000 clones, under 95% being singletons. Sequencing used naive CD4+ T cells from PBMCs. The subset is: CD45RA+ positively selected. The receptors derive from a man younger than 35 in good health. Some clones in this sample may be carry-over from other donors' samples.

The chain combines TRBV5-1 with TRBJ2-1; 10 nucleotides line up with TRBD2. The germline gives CDR1 SGHRS, CDR2 YFSETQ. CDR3 length: 15 residues. The junction had 8 bases not matched to a gene; V was cut back by 4 bases and J by 7 bases. CDR3 sequence (DNA): TGCGCCAGCAGCAGGACTAGCGGAACACAGAATGAGCAGTTCTTC. Translating gives CASSRTSGTQNEQFF.

The chain uses TRBV7-9 and TRBJ2-2; no firm D call. Germline assignment: CDR1 SEHNR and CDR2 FQNEAQ (reference sequence). V lost 4 bases, J lost 6 bases, and 9 bases lay in between. CDR3 length equals 13 residues. In DNA form, the CDR3 reads TGTGCCAGCAGCTCCCTATGGTCCGGGGAGCTGTTTTTT. Its protein product is CASSSLWSGELFF. The variable domain in full, with the rest retrieved from reference TRBV7-9 and TRBJ2-2, is DTGVSQNPRHKITKRGQNVTFRCDPISEHNRLYWYRQTLGQGPEFLTYFQNEAQLEKSRLLSDRFSAERPKGSFSTLEIQRTEQGDSAMYLCASSSLWSGELFFGEGSRLTVL.

CDR3 DNA sequence: TGTGCCAGCAGGAGAGGGGACAGGGGCTCCTACGAGCAGTACTTC. This codes for CASRRGDRGSYEQYF. V gene TRBV6-1 combines with J gene TRBJ2-7; TRBD1 agrees at 10 bases. The CDR3 loop spans 15 amino acids. V was clipped by 6 bases and J by 0 bases; unmatched bases: 5. Germline CDR1 reads MNHNS; CDR2 reads SASEGT.

This CDR3 is CATKVTGVSEQYF. CDR3 coding DNA: TGTGCCACCAAGGTGACAGGGGTCAGCGAGCAGTACTTC. The chain uses TRBV6-1 and TRBJ2-7; 8 bases match TRBD1. The CDR3 is 13 residues long. Germline assignment: CDR1 MNHNS and CDR2 SASEGT. Unmatched junction bases numbered 11, after V lost 10 bases and J lost 6 bases.

The chain recombines TRBV19 with TRBJ2-1, with D unclear. The CDR3 length is 13 residues. Germline CDR1 is LNHDA and CDR2 is SQIVND (reference sequence). V lost 5 bases to trimming and J lost 5 bases, with 10 bases between them. As DNA, the CDR3 is TGTGCCAGTAGTCCGCCCCCCCACAATGAGCAGTTCTTC. This encodes CASSPPPHNEQFF.

About this clone itself: The same CDR3 can be traced to other DNA sequences in this sample. The genes are TRBV20-1 and TRBJ2-1, with no clear D. Germline CDR1 is DFQATT and CDR2 is SNEGSKA (reference sequence). Between the trimmed V and J ends, which lost 5 bases and 3 bases, there was a span of 5 bases. CDR3 length equals 11 residues. CDR3 amino acids: CSAGGYNEQFF. In DNA form, the CDR3 reads TGCAGTGCTGGCGGCTACAATGAGCAGTTCTTC.

The rearrangement links TRBV5-4 to TRBJ2-7, with 8 positions matching TRBD1. Per germline, CDR1 SGHNT and CDR2 YYREEE (reference sequence). V shed 4 bases and J 2 bases; nucleotides not matched to a gene: 8. The CDR3 covers 15 residues. CDR3 nucleotide sequence: TGTGCCAGCAGCACCGGACAGGGTGTAACCTACGAGCAGTACTTC. It translates to CASSTGQGVTYEQYF.

As for this clone: The sample holds other DNA sequences that translate to the same CDR3. The V and J genes are TRBV5-5 and TRBJ1-1; D not certain. The CDR3 sequence is 14 residues long. The V gene lost 1 base and the J gene lost 1 base, with 8 bases spanning the gap. Per the germline V gene, CDR1 is SGHKS and CDR2 is YYEKEE (reference sequence). The CDR3 spells CASSLSGANTEAFF. The CDR3 DNA reads as TGTGCCAGCAGCTTGTCGGGCGCGAACACTGAAGCTTTCTTT.

The chain joins TRBV28 to TRBJ2-7, with 9 positions matching TRBD2. Germline CDR1 reads MDHEN; CDR2 reads SYDVKM. The junction had 11 bases not matched to a gene; V was cut back by 8 bases and J by 3 bases. The CDR3 is 15 residues long. The CDR3 sequence: CASSYRTSAIYEQYF. The DNA for the CDR3 is TGTGCCAGCTCATACCGGACTAGCGCGATCTACGAGCAGTACTTC.

This sequence joins TRBV19 and TRBJ1-2; D is possibly TRBD1 (6 bases). CDR3 length equals 13 residues. V lost 4 bases, J lost 5 bases, and 11 bases lay in between. Germline V lookup: CDR1 LNHDA, CDR2 SQIVND (reference sequence). Written as DNA, the CDR3 is TGTGCCAGTAGTAGGACAGCACCTTATGGCTACACCTTC. This encodes CASSRTAPYGYTF.

The CDR3 sequence is CASSVEGHTYEQYF. CDR3 coding DNA: TGTGCCAGCAGCGTAGAGGGGCACACTTACGAGCAGTACTTC. This chain joins TRBV9 and TRBJ2-7, with D perhaps TRBD1 (5 bases). CDR1 SGDLS and CDR2 YYNGEE come from the germline V gene. The CDR3 loop spans 14 amino acids. V gave up 0 bases and J gave up 4 bases, with 11 bases separating them.

This chain uses TRBV7-9 with TRBJ1-1; a possible D gene is TRBD1 (6 bases). V gave up 1 base and J gave up 5 bases, with 14 bases separating them. This CDR3 has 15 amino acids. Germline V gene data show CDR1 as SEHNR and CDR2 as FQNEAQ (reference sequence). CDR3 region: CASSLGGAQGTEAFF. The DNA of the CDR3 is TGTGCCAGCAGCTTAGGGGGGGCGCAGGGAACTGAAGCTTTCTTT.

The genes are TRBV11-2 and TRBJ2-3; 7 nucleotides agree with TRBD2. Germline V CDR1 and CDR2: SGHAT, FQNNGV. This CDR3 contains 16 residues. Trimming cost V 4 bases and J 4 bases; bases outside gene matches: 11. In DNA, the CDR3 is TGTGCCAGCAGCTCTAATAACGCGGCGGGGGCAGATACGCAGTATTTT. Its protein is CASSSNNAAGADTQYF.

The chain uses TRBV4-1 and TRBJ2-1; a possible D gene is TRBD2 (6 bases). The CDR3 loop spans 16 amino acids. Germline V gene data show CDR1 as MGHRA and CDR2 as YSYEKL. V was shortened by 1 base and J by 0 bases, with 10 bases between the two germline ends. This CDR3 is CASSQGGESSYNEQFF. In DNA form, the CDR3 reads TGCGCCAGCAGCCAAGGCGGGGAGAGCTCCTACAATGAGCAGTTCTTC.

This clone was seen once. The CDR3 DNA reads as TGTGCCACCTCGACACTCTACGAGCAGTACTTC. It codes for CATSTLYEQYF. The chain uses TRBV27 and TRBJ2-7; no reliable D call. Trimming shortened V by 10 bases and J by 3 bases, and 10 bases separated the two germline ends. CDR1 and CDR2 from the germline V gene are MNHEY and SMNVEV (reference sequence). The CDR3 consists of 11 residues.

This chain connects TRBV27 to TRBJ2-7, with D tentatively TRBD2 (5 bases). With 5 bases removed from V and 3 bases from J, the gap between germline ends came to 17 bases. The CDR3 consists of 15 residues. Germline V CDR1 and CDR2: MNHEY, SMNVEV (reference sequence). CDR3 coding DNA: TGTGCCAGCAGTCCCCCCGGAGGAACGTACTACGAGCAGTACTTC. Protein sequence: CASSPPGGTYYEQYF.

This sequence joins TRBV2 and TRBJ1-3, with a tentative D call TRBD1 (6 bases). Germline assignment: CDR1 SNHLY and CDR2 FYNNEI. The V gene lost 5 bases and the J gene lost 2 bases, with 10 bases spanning the gap. The CDR3 has 14 residues. For the CDR3, the DNA is TGTGCCAGCAGTCGAGGGGGTCCTGGAAACACCATATATTTT. Residues: CASSRGGPGNTIYF.

The chain recombines TRBV11-2 with TRBJ1-6; TRBD1 agrees at 7 bases. Germline V gene sequence: CDR1 SGHAT, CDR2 FQNNGV. V lost 5 bases, J lost 7 bases, and 8 bases stayed unmatched. This CDR3 is 15 amino acids long. The CDR3: CASSGTPGQNSPLHF. CDR3 bases: TGTGCCAGCAGCGGAACTCCGGGACAGAATTCACCCCTCCACTTT.

The V and J genes are TRBV4-3 and TRBJ2-7; a weak D match, TRBD2 (6 bases). The V gene lost 3 bases and the J gene lost 6 bases, with 18 bases spanning the gap. The CDR3 totals 15 residues. Germline CDR1 and CDR2: LGHNA and YSLEER. CDR3: CASSQRAKAGGEQYF. The CDR3 nucleotides are TGCGCCAGCAGCCAGAGGGCCAAAGCGGGCGGCGAGCAGTACTTC.

This chain links TRBV2 with TRBJ2-7; no clear D. The CDR3 runs 13 residues. Deletions cut 4 bases from V and 0 bases from J, with 7 bases between. Germline values: CDR1 SNHLY, CDR2 FYNNEI. CDR3 protein: CASSVNLSYEQYF. CDR3 coding DNA: TGTGCCAGCAGTGTCAACCTCTCCTACGAGCAGTACTTC.

The CDR3 protein is CSVGREATYNEQFF. The DNA for the CDR3 is TGCAGCGTTGGAAGGGAGGCCACCTACAATGAGCAGTTCTTC. The rearrangement links TRBV29-1 to TRBJ2-1; maybe TRBD2 (6 bases). Germline CDR1 SQVTM, CDR2 ANQGSEA. V was pared by 4 bases and J by 2 bases, with 12 bases between. This CDR3 comprises 14 residues.

The chain uses TRBV27 and TRBJ2-1, with a possible D match to TRBD2 (5 bases). V shed 3 bases and J shed 0 bases, with 15 bases lying between them. CDR1 and CDR2 (germline): MNHEY, SMNVEV (reference sequence). This CDR3 is built from 17 residues. DNA of the CDR3: TGTGCCAGCAGTTTTTTAGCGAGGAGCGTCTCCTACAATGAGCAGTTCTTC. Translating gives CASSFLARSVSYNEQFF.

The chain uses TRBV7-3 and TRBJ2-7; D uncertain. Germline V gene lookup returns CDR1 SGHTA and CDR2 FQGTGA. V lost 0 bases to trimming and J lost 6 bases, with 9 bases between them. CDR3 length: 13 amino acids. The CDR3 nucleotides read TGTGCCAGCAGCTTAACTAGCCTCGGCGAGCAGTACTTC. Protein product: CASSLTSLGEQYF.

As concerns this clone: Other DNA sequences in the same sample also yield this CDR3. V gene TRBV5-1 combines with J gene TRBJ2-3; possible D gene TRBD1, 6 bases. With 4 bases removed from V and 2 bases from J, the gap between germline ends came to 11 bases. The CDR3 is 14 residues long. Germline CDR1 reads SGHRS; CDR2 reads YFSETQ. DNA of the CDR3: TGCGCCAGCAGCCCCGGACAGACCACAGATACGCAGTATTTT. Protein product: CASSPGQTTDTQYF.

V and J are TRBV7-3 and TRBJ2-3, with 15 bases identical to TRBD2. The length of the CDR3 is 17 residues. Germline assignment: CDR1 SGHTA and CDR2 FQGTGA. The V segment lost 5 bases and the J segment 4 bases; nucleotides outside the gene matches: 7. The DNA for the CDR3 is TGTGCCAGCAGCCTGGGGACTAGCGGGAGGATCGCAGATACGCAGTATTTT. This translates into CASSLGTSGRIADTQYF.